The next 14 T cell receptor beta chains were all read from a single sample in a study of cytomegalovirus exposure and HLA in healthy donors. 13 Jbeta primers and 60 Vbeta primers were used for the PCR. Sequencing used immunoSEQ multiplex PCR; TCRdb keeps in-frame clones, though not all of them. The data show roughly 90,000 clones, about 80% seen once. The sample taken for sequencing was PBMCs. The receptor source for this set is a man aged 30-40 years in good health and CMV-seronegative.

The rearrangement joins TRBV18 to TRBJ1-2; D may be TRBD1 (6 bases). CDR3 length: 12 residues. Looked up from germline, CDR1 is KGHSH and CDR2 is LQKENI. The V end lost 5 bases, the J end lost 7 bases, and 11 bases lay between the germline ends. For the CDR3, the DNA is TGTGCCAGCTCAAGACAGGATCCTGGCTACACCTTC. Its translation: CASSRQDPGYTF.

The J gene is TRBJ2-1, the V gene TRBV4-2, with D uncertain. V was cut by 0 bases and J by 9 bases, with 9 bases left in between. Germline V gene lookup returns CDR1 LGHNA and CDR2 YNFKEQ. The CDR3 contains 13 residues. CDR3 bases: TGTGCCAGCAGCCAAGACCATACAAGTGAGCAGTTCTTC. The encoded protein is CASSQDHTSEQFF.

A single count supports this clone. V is TRBV4-3 and J is TRBJ1-2, with 8 nucleotides matching TRBD1. Trimming cost V 4 bases and J 6 bases; bases outside gene matches: 10. CDR1 LGHNA and CDR2 YSLEER come from the germline V gene. There are 15 residues in the CDR3. CDR3 in DNA: TGCGCCAGCAGCCGAAATACAGGGGGTTGGGATGGCTACACCTTC. Translating it yields CASSRNTGGWDGYTF.

This clone was observed a single time. This chain joins TRBV5-1 and TRBJ2-7; TRBD2 matches 10 bases. Trimming removed 0 bases from V and 2 bases from J; junction bases left unmatched: 2. Germline values: CDR1 SGHRS, CDR2 YFSETQ. CDR3 size: 15 residues. CDR3 DNA: TGCGCCAGCAGCTTGGAAAGCGGGGGGGCCTACGAGCAGTACTTC. It encodes CASSLESGGAYEQYF. The full variable domain, rest sourced from reference TRBV5-1 and TRBJ2-7, is KAGVTQTPRYLIKTRGQQVTLSCSPISGHRSVSWYQQTPGQGLQFLFEYFSETQRNKGNFPGRFSGRQFSNSRSEMNVSTLELGDSALYLCASSLESGGAYEQYFGPGTRLTVT.

This sequence joins TRBV6-6 and TRBJ1-1; TRBD1 is a possible D gene (5 bases). CDR1 and CDR2 from the germline V gene are MNHNY and SVGAGI (reference sequence). The CDR3 has 15 residues. The V end was cut by 0 bases, the J end by 1 base, with 9 bases between. CDR3 sequence (DNA): TGTGCCAGCAGTTACTCCGGCAGGGAGAACACTGAAGCTTTCTTT. Encoded protein: CASSYSGRENTEAFF.

This clone was picked up a small number of times. J is TRBJ2-2 and V is TRBV29-1, with 9 nucleotides matching TRBD2. The J segment lost 4 bases and the V segment lost 6 bases, leaving 18 bases of the junction unmatched. The CDR3 extends over 18 amino acids. Germline V gene sequence: CDR1 SQVTM, CDR2 ANQGSEA. The CDR3 sequence is CSVARMVADSGGTGELFF. The CDR3 DNA reads as TGCAGCGTCGCGCGGATGGTAGCGGATAGCGGGGGCACCGGGGAGCTGTTTTTT.

The V call is TRBV30, the J call TRBJ1-3, with D possibly being TRBD1 (5 bases). The length of the CDR3 is 15 residues. Trimming removed 2 bases at V and 4 bases at J, with 15 bases between. Germline V gene lookup returns CDR1 GTSNPN and CDR2 SVGIG (reference sequence). The CDR3 sequence is CAWSSQGFQGNTIYF. The CDR3 coding sequence is TGTGCCTGGAGTTCCCAGGGTTTTCAGGGAAACACCATATATTTT.

The table lists this clone with a count of one. The chain carries TRBV6-7 and TRBJ2-1, with 13 bases lining up with TRBD2. TRBV6-7 is an ORF for which the function is uncertain. Losses at the gene ends were 4 bases for V and 3 bases for J; bases not matched to a gene: 9. CDR3 length equals 18 residues. The CDR3 nucleotides read TGTGCCAGCAGTTCGGGACTAGCGGGACCATCTCTCTACAATGAGCAGTTCTTC. It encodes CASSSGLAGPSLYNEQFF.

The chain has TRBV19 and TRBJ1-5; no definite D call. V lost 6 bases and J 5 bases, leaving 20 bases between the germline ends. The CDR3 has 16 amino acids. CDR1 is LNHDA and CDR2 is SQIVND in the germline V gene (reference sequence). Here the CDR3 DNA reads TGTGCCAGTAGAAACACTAAGGCCTTAATTCATCAGCCCCAGCATTTT. This codes for CASRNTKALIHQPQHF.

Points on this clone: At one end, the junction sequence differs from germline, possibly due to a read error. J is TRBJ2-5 and V is TRBV7-9; D not resolved. The CDR3 runs 12 residues. Per germline, CDR1 SEHNR and CDR2 FQNEAQ (reference sequence). In nucleotides, the CDR3 is TGTTCCAGCAGCTTACAGCAAGAGACCCAGTACTTC. Translated: CSSSLQQETQYF. The entire variable domain, with the rest obtained from reference TRBV7-9 and TRBJ2-5, is as follows: DTGVSQNPRHKITKRGQNVTFRCDPISEHNRLYWYRQTLGQGPEFLTYFQNEAQLEKSRLLSDRFSAERPKGSFSTLEIQRTEQGDSAMYLCSSSLQQETQYFGPGTRLLVL.

The rearrangement joins TRBV5-1 to TRBJ2-5; D gene ambiguous. CDR3 length: 14 amino acids. V lost 0 bases to trimming and J lost 0 bases, with 6 bases between them. The germline V gene encodes CDR1 SGHRS and CDR2 YFSETQ. This CDR3 reads CASSLAGNQETQYF. The CDR3 DNA reads TGCGCCAGCAGCTTGGCTGGCAACCAAGAGACCCAGTACTTC.

The chain combines TRBV4-2 with TRBJ1-2; D remains unclear. CDR1 and CDR2 from the germline V gene are LGHNA and YNFKEQ. The CDR3 length is 15 residues. V was trimmed by 0 bases and J by 4 bases, leaving 12 bases between them. The CDR3 protein is CASSQDGGGGYGYTF. In DNA form, the CDR3 reads TGTGCCAGCAGCCAAGATGGAGGCGGCGGCTATGGCTACACCTTC.

The chain combines TRBV7-9 with TRBJ1-2; 7 nucleotides agree with TRBD1. Germline loops: CDR1 SEHNR, CDR2 FQNEAQ (reference sequence). This CDR3 spans 14 amino acids. V lost 4 bases to trimming and J lost 7 bases; unmatched junction nucleotides: 9. The CDR3 DNA is TGTGCCAGCAGCTCCCGACAGGGTGGGGCTGGCTACACCTTC. Translating gives CASSSRQGGAGYTF.

This clone showed up just once. V and J are TRBV28 and TRBJ2-3, with 7 bases that match TRBD1. The CDR3 runs to 13 residues. Trimming took 8 bases from V and 2 from J; bases not matched to a gene: 4. The V gene's germline CDR1 is MDHEN and CDR2 SYDVKM. CDR3 in amino acids: CASGQADTDTQYF. CDR3 nucleotide sequence: TGTGCCAGCGGACAGGCGGACACAGATACGCAGTATTTT.